There are a few counts of the clone carrying this T cell receptor beta chain. Its antigen is unidentified. Via MiXCR, TCRdb re-called the reads, giving one row per CDR3 protein. The sample holds 100,000 to 150,000 distinct CDR3 sequences, 32% seen once. This entry is derived from a study of T cell repertoires in cytomegalovirus infection. Background on the study: TCR beta signatures that were public indicated CMV infection and matching HLA type.

The CDR3 is 14 amino acids. CDR1 and CDR2 (germline): LGHNA, YSLEER. The V gene lost 4 bases and the J gene lost 8 bases, with 15 bases spanning the gap. The receptor was isolated from a human donor in good health (CMV status not recorded). Some clones in this sample may be carry-over from other donors' samples. The rearrangement joins TRBV4-3 to TRBJ2-1; unclear D gene. Sequencing used CD8+ T cells from cultured PBMCs, obtained from culture after CMV antigen stimulation. The CDR3 DNA reads TGCGCCAGCAGCCCCCGGACCAGTTGGGATGAGCAGTTCTTC. Its protein is CASSPRTSWDEQFF.